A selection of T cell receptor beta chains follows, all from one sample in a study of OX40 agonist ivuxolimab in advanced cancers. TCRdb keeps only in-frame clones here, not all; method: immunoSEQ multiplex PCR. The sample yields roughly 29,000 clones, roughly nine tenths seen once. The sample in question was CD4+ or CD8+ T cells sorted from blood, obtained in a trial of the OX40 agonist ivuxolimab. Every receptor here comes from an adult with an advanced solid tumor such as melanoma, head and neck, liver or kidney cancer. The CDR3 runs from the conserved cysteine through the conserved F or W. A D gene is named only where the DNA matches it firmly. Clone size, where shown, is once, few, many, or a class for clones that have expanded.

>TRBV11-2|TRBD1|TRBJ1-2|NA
CASSGSTGGNYGYTF
TGTGCCAGCAGCGGATCGACAGGGGGAAACTATGGCTACACCTTC
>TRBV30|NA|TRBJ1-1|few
CAWSVKITDTEAFF
TGTGCCTGGAGTGTTAAAATAACCGACACTGAAGCTTTCTTT
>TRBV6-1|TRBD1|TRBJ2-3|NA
CASSEAWTGFYGTDTQYF
TGTGCCAGCAGTGAAGCGTGGACAGGGTTCTACGGCACAGATACGCAGTATTTT
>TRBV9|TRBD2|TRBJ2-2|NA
CASASGGDTGELFF
TGTGCCAGCGCTAGCGGGGGGGATACCGGGGAGCTGTTTTTT
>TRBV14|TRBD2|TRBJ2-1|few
CASSQDGPGLANNEQFF
TGTGCCAGCAGCCAAGACGGGCCGGGACTAGCAAACAATGAGCAGTTCTTC
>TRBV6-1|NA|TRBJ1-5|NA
CASSELEFYSNQPQHF
TGTGCCAGCAGTGAACTTGAATTTTATAGCAATCAGCCCCAGCATTTT
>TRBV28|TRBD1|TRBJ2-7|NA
CASSLGRDRSSYEQYF
TGTGCCAGCAGTTTGGGAAGGGACAGAAGCTCCTACGAGCAGTACTTC
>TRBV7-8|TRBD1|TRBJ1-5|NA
CASSLDRGYNQPQHF
TGTGCCAGCAGCTTAGACAGGGGGTACAATCAGCCCCAGCATTTT
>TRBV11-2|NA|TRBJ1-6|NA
CASSPVDLRSYNSPLHF
TGTGCCAGCAGCCCCGTAGACCTACGCTCCTATAATTCACCCCTCCACTTT
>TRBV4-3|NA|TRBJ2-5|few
CASSRRPQGGETQYF
TGCGCCAGCAGCCGACGACCCCAGGGTGGAGAGACCCAGTACTTC
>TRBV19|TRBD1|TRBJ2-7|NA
CASQGARGYEQYF
TGTGCCAGCCAGGGGGCCAGGGGCTACGAGCAGTACTTC
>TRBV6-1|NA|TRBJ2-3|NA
CASSEVGEAPSDTQYF
TGTGCCAGCAGTGAAGTTGGGGAGGCCCCCTCCGATACGCAGTATTTT
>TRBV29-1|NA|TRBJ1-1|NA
CSANQGNTEAFF
TGCAGCGCCAACCAGGGGAACACTGAAGCTTTCTTT
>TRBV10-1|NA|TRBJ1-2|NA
CASSTPTGANYGYTF
TGCGCCAGCAGCACCCCGACAGGAGCTAACTATGGCTACACCTTC